The clone carrying this T cell receptor beta chain has more than one count but fewer than ten. The investigators reverse transcribed all of the isolated RNA, so they sequenced expressed TCRB transcripts. Naive, central memory and regulatory T cell samples yielded about 3.57 million reads on average. Sequencing used immunoSEQ multiplex PCR; TCRdb keeps in-frame clones, though not all of them. The sample includes around 190,000 clones, around an eighth of them seen just once. The data were taken from a study of beta chain features in type 1 diabetes. Background on the study: Cells sorted and examined across all samples totaled approximately 110 million.

CDR1 MGHDK and CDR2 SYGVNS come from the germline V gene. The CDR3 has 15 residues. The germline V and J ends were trimmed by 0 bases and 4 bases, with 11 bases remaining between them. Cell sorting via CD45RO/CCR7/CD25/CD127/CD95/CD27 was performed to obtain CD4+ naive, central memory, regulatory and stem cell-like memory cells. The material sequenced was central memory CD4+ T cells from blood. V and J are TRBV25-1 and TRBJ2-3, with a weak D call TRBD1 (5 bases). This clonotype was obtained from a woman younger than 35 in good health. The DNA for the CDR3 is TGTGCCAGCAGTGAATATAAGGGGAACGCAGATACGCAGTATTTT. The encoded protein is CASSEYKGNADTQYF.